A single sample gave rise to the 5 T cell receptor beta chains below, sequenced in a study of blood T cell repertoires in COVID-19. The assay was immunoSEQ multiplex PCR, and TCRdb's table has in-frame clones only and misses some. The table lists approximately 99,000 clones, about 89% of them singletons. Sequences were obtained from peripheral blood. The receptors shown here come from a human donor in a cohort sampled during active COVID-19.

V usage is TRBV21-1 and J usage is TRBJ1-2; TRBD1, the table's D call, was not compared with the DNA. TRBV21-1 is annotated as a pseudogene. The CDR3 spans 20 residues. The CDR3 here is CASSKQNKSDDSPENYGYTF. In nucleotides, the CDR3 is TGTGCCAGCAGCAAACAGAATAAGAGTGATGACAGTCCTGAGAACTATGGCTACACCTTC.

This chain uses TRBV7-3 with TRBJ2-7; tentatively, D is TRBD2 (5 bases). Trimming removed 5 bases from V and 6 bases from J, with 20 bases in between. The length of the CDR3 is 15 residues. Germline V lookup: CDR1 SGHTA, CDR2 FQGTGA. The CDR3 DNA reads as TGTGCCAGCAGCCCCGCCGGGAACTCCAACAGCGAGCAGTACTTC. Its protein is CASSPAGNSNSEQYF.

This clone turned up a few times. The genes are TRBV7-2 and TRBJ1-5; D might be TRBD1 (6 bases). This CDR3 has 18 amino acids. V was pared by 1 base and J by 4 bases, with 20 bases between. Germline V gene lookup returns CDR1 SGHTA and CDR2 FQGNSA. The CDR3 spells CASSLVGTPGHGNQPQHF. CDR3 sequence (DNA): TGTGCCAGCAGCTTAGTAGGGACACCGGGACATGGGAATCAGCCCCAGCATTTT. The whole variable domain, filled in from reference TRBV7-2 and TRBJ1-5, reads GAGVSQSPSNKVTEKGKDVELRCDPISGHTALYWYRQSLGQGLEFLIYFQGNSAPDKSGLPSDRFSAERTGGSVSTLTIQRTQQEDSAVYLCASSLVGTPGHGNQPQHFGDGTRLSIL.

The CDR3 loop reads CASSPPLAGGTQYF. The CDR3 DNA sequence: TGTGCCAGTAGTCCCCCGCTGGCGGGGGGGACCCAGTACTTC. The chain uses TRBV19 and TRBJ2-5; 8 nucleotides align to TRBD2. The trim removed 5 bases at V and 7 bases at J, leaving 9 bases unmatched. The CDR3 spans 14 residues. CDR1 and CDR2 (germline): LNHDA, SQIVND (reference sequence).

V and J are TRBV18 and TRBJ1-1, with 8 nucleotides matching TRBD1. V was clipped by 5 bases and J by 5 bases; unmatched bases: 7. CDR1 and CDR2 from the germline V gene are KGHSH and LQKENI. The CDR3 runs 14 residues. The CDR3 DNA sequence: TGTGCCAGCTCATCAGGACAGGGTGGAACTGAAGCTTTCTTT. Its protein product is CASSSGQGGTEAFF.